The 2 T cell receptor beta chains given below trace back to one sample, sequenced in a study of cytomegalovirus exposure and HLA in healthy donors. Vbeta (60) and Jbeta (13) primers were used in the PCR. The table came from immunoSEQ multiplex PCR; TCRdb's copy has only in-frame clones and leaves some out. The sample has 130,000 to 150,000 clones, around three fifths seen once. Material for sequencing was PBMCs. The receptors stem from a woman aged 25 to 39 in good health and CMV-seropositive.

CDR3 bases: TGTGCCAGCAGCCCCTCAGGGGGGCGAGAGGGAGGCTACACCTTC. This translates into CASSPSGGREGGYTF. This chain connects TRBV7-8 to TRBJ1-2, with 7 positions matching TRBD1. The CDR3 consists of 15 residues. Germline V gene sequence: CDR1 SGHVS, CDR2 FQNEAQ. J gave up 8 bases and V 5 bases, and 14 bases lay outside the gene matches. The variable domain in full, with the rest retrieved from reference TRBV7-8 and TRBJ1-2, is GAGVSQSPRYKVAKRGQDVALRCDPISGHVSLFWYQQALGQGPEFLTYFQNEAQLDKSGLPSDRFFAERPEGSVSTLKIQRTQQEDSAVYLCASSPSGGREGGYTFGSGTRLTVV.

This sequence joins TRBV11-3 and TRBJ1-5; tentatively, D is TRBD1 (6 bases). V was shortened by 5 bases and J by 3 bases, with 11 bases between the two germline ends. Germline assignment: CDR1 SGHNT and CDR2 YENEEA. The CDR3 loop spans 14 amino acids. The CDR3 DNA sequence: TGTGCCAGCAGCAGCGGACAGCCCAATCAGCCCCAGCATTTT. This translates into CASSSGQPNQPQHF.